This T cell receptor (beta chain) was recovered during a study of identical twins. Germline V gene sequence: CDR1 SNHLY, CDR2 FYNNEI. V lost 2 bases to trimming and J lost 6 bases; unmatched junction nucleotides: 3. The CDR3 totals 13 residues. There are many counts of this clonotype. TCRdb re-called the 5' RACE reads with MiXCR, one entry per CDR3 protein. The table records 1.5 million to 2 million distinct CDR3 sequences, about 30% of them present only once. Sequenced input: cord blood. The receptor was isolated from a newborn girl in good health. This chain joins TRBV2 and TRBJ1-2; 7 nucleotides agree with TRBD1. CDR3 nucleotides: TGTGCCAGCAGTGAATCTACAGGGGATGGCTACACCTTC. Amino acid sequence: CASSESTGDGYTF.